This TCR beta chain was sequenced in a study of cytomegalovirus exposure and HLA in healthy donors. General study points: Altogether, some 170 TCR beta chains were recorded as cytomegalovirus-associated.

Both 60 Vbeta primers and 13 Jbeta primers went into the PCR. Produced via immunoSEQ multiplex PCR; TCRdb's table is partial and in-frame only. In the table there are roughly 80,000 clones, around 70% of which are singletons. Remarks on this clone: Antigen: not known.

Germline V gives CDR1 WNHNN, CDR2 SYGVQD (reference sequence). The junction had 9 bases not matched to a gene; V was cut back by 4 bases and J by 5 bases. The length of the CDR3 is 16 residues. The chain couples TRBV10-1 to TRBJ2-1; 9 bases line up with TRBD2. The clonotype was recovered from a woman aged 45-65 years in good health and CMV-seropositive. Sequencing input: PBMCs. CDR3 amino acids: CASSGSGSPTHNEQFF. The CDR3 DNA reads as TGCGCCAGCAGTGGTAGCGGGAGTCCTACACACAATGAGCAGTTCTTC.